Sequencing of this TCR beta chain was carried out in a study of T cells in localized non-small cell lung cancer. Generated by immunoSEQ multiplex PCR, the TCRdb table keeps only in-frame clones and is missing some. The table lists more than 10,000 clones, approximately 84% of them singletons, with around 30% in the top ten. Study-wide results and caveats: Sequencing involved a lone tumor region, leaving heterogeneity possible. Peak T cell clonality was found in uninvolved adjacent lung, exceeding tumor. Elevated blood T cell density was associated with longer overall survival. Adjacent lung had a median approximately 50 of the 100 largest tumor clones.

The germline V gene encodes CDR1 SQVTM and CDR2 ANQGSEA. The V and J ends lost 0 bases and 10 bases respectively, with 6 bases between them. The CDR3 covers 11 residues. Concerning this clone itself: Its target is not known.

Source: peripheral blood, taken before any cancer treatment. This receptor was obtained from an older male donor with stage I squamous cell lung carcinoma. The chain carries TRBV29-1 and TRBJ1-4; D ambiguous. CDR3 DNA sequence: TGCAGCGTTGAAGATACCGGAAAACTGTTTTTT. Protein product: CSVEDTGKLFF.